Presented here are 10 T cell receptor beta chains from one specimen sequenced in a study of human T cells and chemical hapten exposure. In TCRdb, the RACE reads were re-called with MiXCR into one record per CDR3 protein. The data show around 340,000 distinct CDR3 sequences, with around 7% seen just once and 8% to 9% held by the top ten. The time point is: patch test 1, 2 weeks after DPC sensitization. Indicated treatment: therapeutic diphenylcyclopropenone sensitization with weekly scalp DPC. Sequencing was performed on whole blood, taken in connection with sensitization to the hapten diphenylcyclopropenone (DPC). Receptors originate from a woman under 30 with alopecia areata. Some clones in this sample may be carry-over from other donors' samples.

The chain has TRBV5-5 and TRBJ2-7; D is unresolved. This CDR3 spans 14 amino acids. Trimming cost V 0 bases and J 0 bases, with 7 bases left between them. Germline V gene data show CDR1 as SGHKS and CDR2 as YYEKEE (reference sequence). Here the CDR3 DNA reads TGTGCCAGCAGCTTGGTGGCAGCCTCCTACGAGCAGTACTTC. This translates into CASSLVAASYEQYF.

A few counts support this clonotype. The CDR3 region is CASSPPGRKYNEQFF. In DNA, the CDR3 is TGTGCCAGCAGCCCTCCGGGACGGAAGTACAATGAGCAGTTCTTC. The chain combines TRBV3-1 with TRBJ2-1, with D perhaps assigned TRBD1 or TRBD2 (5 bases each). Per the germline V gene, CDR1 is LGHDT and CDR2 is YNNKEL (reference sequence). Trimming pared 4 bases from V and 4 bases from J, leaving 14 bases between. This CDR3 region has 15 residues.

This clonotype was seen many times. The V and J genes are TRBV10-3 and TRBJ2-6, with D uncertain. V lost 11 bases, J lost 0 bases, and 14 bases lay in between. CDR3 length: 15 amino acids. Germline-derived CDR1 and CDR2 are ENHRY and SYGVKD. Here the CDR3 reads CASRTSPSGANVLTF. The CDR3 coding sequence is TGTGCCTCCCGGACCAGCCCCTCTGGGGCCAACGTCCTGACTTTC.

The V and J genes are TRBV29-1 and TRBJ1-1; possibly TRBD1 for D (5 bases). This CDR3 is built from 12 residues. V gave up 5 bases and J gave up 4 bases, with 11 bases separating them. CDR1 is SQVTM and CDR2 is ANQGSEA in the germline V gene. The CDR3, as DNA: TGCAGCGTTTCCGGGACGCCCACTGAAGCTTTCTTT. It translates to CSVSGTPTEAFF.

This clonotype came up many times. The chain combines TRBV6-5 with TRBJ2-5; 10 nucleotides align to TRBD2. Germline CDR1 reads MNHEY; CDR2 reads SVGAGI. V shed 2 bases, J shed 4 bases, and the junction held 19 bases outside the gene matches. The CDR3 is 20 residues long. CDR3 amino acids: CASSYRNPGLAFGGLETQYF. The CDR3 nucleotides read TGTGCCAGCAGTTACCGAAATCCGGGACTAGCGTTCGGGGGGTTAGAGACCCAGTACTTC.

Only a few counts were recorded for this clonotype. V usage is TRBV12-3 or TRBV12-4 and J usage is TRBJ2-3; 14 bases agree with TRBD2. The CDR3 extends over 16 amino acids. V trimming: 7 bases; J trimming: 6 bases; junction bases outside the gene matches: 9. The DNA for the CDR3 is TGTGCCAGCACCCCGGGACTAGCGGGGGCCGGGGATACGCAGTATTTT. This codes for CASTPGLAGAGDTQYF.

The sample holds a few counts of this clonotype. The V gene is TRBV29-1, the J gene TRBJ2-5, with 7 bases matching TRBD1. J was trimmed by 7 bases and V by 4 bases; bases with no gene match: 6. From germline, CDR1 is SQVTM and CDR2 ANQGSEA. The CDR3 runs 12 residues. The CDR3 sequence is CSVGDSVGTQYF. CDR3 DNA: TGCAGCGTTGGGGACAGCGTCGGGACCCAGTACTTC.

The J gene is TRBJ2-3, the V gene TRBV9, with TRBD2 matching 10 bases. Germline V gives CDR1 SGDLS, CDR2 YYNGEE. The CDR3 covers 18 residues. Trimming removed 4 bases from V and 1 base from J; junction bases left unmatched: 12. The DNA for the CDR3 is TGTGCCAGCAGCCCCCGGGGAGCGGGGGGGCCGGGCACAGATACGCAGTATTTT. This gives the protein CASSPRGAGGPGTDTQYF.

About this clonotype: This may arise from a read error, as a much more abundant clone is one base away. This chain joins TRBV20-1 and TRBJ1-6, with D tentatively TRBD1 (5 bases). Germline CDR1 and CDR2: DFQATT and SNEGSKA (reference sequence). The CDR3 extends over 14 amino acids. V dropped 4 bases and J dropped 9 bases, with 16 bases sitting between them. CDR3 region: CSAKPRGGISPLHF. The CDR3 nucleotides are TGCAGTGCTAAACCACGGGGGGGTATTTCACCCCTCCACTTT.

The rearrangement uses TRBV28 and TRBJ2-5, with 11 bases aligning to TRBD1. From germline, CDR1 is MDHEN and CDR2 SYDVKM. CDR3 length: 19 amino acids. V lost 3 bases and J lost 4; bases outside the gene matches: 16. The chain's CDR3 is CASSFLWTGGRRGRETQYF. The CDR3 nucleotides are TGTGCCAGCAGTTTTTTGTGGACAGGGGGCCGCCGGGGGAGAGAGACCCAGTACTTC.